The 13 T cell receptor beta chains below all came from one sample that was sequenced in a study of blood T cell repertoires in COVID-19. Produced via immunoSEQ multiplex PCR; TCRdb's table is partial and in-frame only. This sample has roughly 300,000 clones; 87% occur once, and the top ten carry about 1.4%. The sequenced material came from peripheral blood. The receptors were gathered from a woman in her thirties or forties who had recovered from COVID-19.

V is TRBV5-4 and J is TRBJ2-1; D call uncertain. This CDR3 comprises 15 residues. The V end was cut by 7 bases, the J end by 0 bases, with 14 bases between. Germline assignment: CDR1 SGHNT and CDR2 YYREEE (reference sequence). CDR3 loop: CASGMTRFSYNEQFF. The CDR3 DNA reads TGTGCCAGCGGAATGACTCGATTCTCCTACAATGAGCAGTTCTTC. The complete variable domain, with remaining parts taken from reference TRBV5-4 and TRBJ2-1, reads ETGVTQSPTHLIKTRGQQVTLRCSSQSGHNTVSWYQQALGQGPQFIFQYYREEENGRGNFPPRFSGLQFPNYSSELNVNALELDDSALYLCASGMTRFSYNEQFFGPGTRLTVL.

The chain employs TRBV29-1 and TRBJ2-7; D is perhaps TRBD2 (6 bases). Germline-derived CDR1 and CDR2 are SQVTM and ANQGSEA. Between the trimmed V and J ends, which lost 0 bases and 1 base, there was a span of 16 bases. The CDR3 runs 16 residues. This chain's CDR3 is CSVEDWGGDHSYEQYF. Here the CDR3 DNA reads TGCAGCGTTGAAGATTGGGGAGGTGACCATTCCTACGAGCAGTACTTC.

The chain is built from TRBV12-5 and TRBJ2-7, with 8 bases identical to TRBD2. The V gene's germline CDR1 is LGHNT and CDR2 FRNRAP. With V trimmed by 5 bases and J by 4 bases, 1 base remained unmatched. This CDR3 has 12 residues. The CDR3 protein is CASGPSGYEQYF. DNA for the CDR3: TGTGCTAGTGGTCCTAGCGGGTACGAGCAGTACTTC. The complete variable domain, with remaining parts taken from reference TRBV12-5 and TRBJ2-7, reads DARVTQTPRHKVTEMGQEVTMRCQPILGHNTVFWYRQTMMQGLELLAYFRNRAPLDDSGMPKDRFSAEMPDATLATLKIQPSEPRDSAVYFCASGPSGYEQYFGPGTRLTVT.

The gene calls are TRBV19 and TRBJ1-2; D is unresolved. The V and J ends lost 1 base and 8 bases respectively, with 20 bases between them. CDR1 LNHDA and CDR2 SQIVND come from the germline V gene (reference sequence). There are 16 residues in the CDR3. CDR3 loop: CASSIGLGLPGSGYTF. The CDR3 coding sequence is TGTGCCAGTAGTATAGGTCTGGGCCTACCGGGATCGGGCTACACCTTC.

The rearrangement joins TRBV5-1 to TRBJ1-1, with a weak D call TRBD1 (6 bases). CDR1 and CDR2 (germline): SGHRS, YFSETQ. The V and J ends lost 7 bases and 4 bases respectively, with 17 bases between them. The CDR3 contains 14 residues. The CDR3 DNA reads as TGCGCCAGCGCCTGGGGGCCAGGAGGCACTGAAGCTTTCTTT. Protein sequence: CASAWGPGGTEAFF.

V and J are TRBV29-1 and TRBJ2-5, with 12 positions matching TRBD2. Trimming took 4 bases from V and 0 from J; bases not matched to a gene: 6. Germline CDR1 is SQVTM and CDR2 is ANQGSEA. The CDR3 loop spans 16 amino acids. CDR3 region: CSVGRGLAGYQETQYF. The CDR3 DNA follows: TGCAGCGTTGGGAGAGGACTAGCGGGGTACCAAGAGACCCAGTACTTC.

The rearrangement uses TRBV7-2 and TRBJ2-1, with 8 nucleotides matching TRBD2. Germline V lookup: CDR1 SGHTA, CDR2 FQGNSA. V trimming: 2 bases; J trimming: 2 bases; junction bases outside the gene matches: 2. This CDR3 is 15 amino acids long. The CDR3 region has the DNA TGTGCCAGCAGCTTATACGGGGGGGCCTACAATGAGCAGTTCTTC. Protein: CASSLYGGAYNEQFF.

This rearrangement joins TRBV7-9 to TRBJ2-7, with 9 bases identical to TRBD1. Trimming cost V 4 bases and J 2 bases; bases outside gene matches: 6. From germline, CDR1 is SEHNR and CDR2 FQNEAQ (reference sequence). The CDR3 spans 15 residues. The CDR3 sequence is CASSSGTGKPYEQYF. The CDR3 coding sequence is TGTGCCAGCAGCTCCGGGACAGGGAAACCCTACGAGCAGTACTTC.

The genes are TRBV2 and TRBJ1-1; 9 nucleotides match TRBD1. The germline V gene has CDR1 SNHLY and CDR2 FYNNEI. The CDR3 is 13 residues long. V was pared by 6 bases and J by 1 base, with 0 bases of the junction left unmatched. This CDR3 reads CASRTGGNTEAFF. The CDR3 coding sequence is TGTGCCAGCAGGACAGGGGGGAACACTGAAGCTTTCTTT. Full variable domain (rest looked up from reference TRBV2 and TRBJ1-1): EPEVTQTPSHQVTQMGQEVILRCVPISNHLYFYWYRQILGQKVEFLVSFYNNEISEKSEIFDDQFSVERPDGSNFTLKIRSTKLEDSAMYFCASRTGGNTEAFFGQGTRLTVV.

This clone was picked up one time. V is TRBV5-5 and J is TRBJ1-5, with 7 bases lining up with TRBD1. Trimming removed 4 bases from V and 0 bases from J; junction bases left unmatched: 7. The CDR3 extends over 16 amino acids. Per germline, CDR1 SGHKS and CDR2 YYEKEE (reference sequence). CDR3 region: CASSLTGSSSNQPQHF. The CDR3 nucleotides read TGTGCCAGCAGCCTGACAGGGAGTAGTAGCAATCAGCCCCAGCATTTT. The complete variable domain, with remaining parts taken from reference TRBV5-5 and TRBJ1-5, reads DAGVTQSPTHLIKTRGQQVTLRCSPISGHKSVSWYQQVLGQGPQFIFQYYEKEERGRGNFPDRFSARQFPNYSSELNVNALLLGDSALYLCASSLTGSSSNQPQHFGDGTRLSIL.

The chain has TRBV7-6 and TRBJ1-5, with 8 nucleotides matching TRBD1. CDR1 and CDR2 from the germline V gene are SGHVS and FNYEAQ. V shed 4 bases, J shed 9 bases, and the junction held 8 bases outside the gene matches. The length of the CDR3 is 14 residues. The CDR3 bases are TGTGCCAGCAGCTCCAGCGGGACAGGAGGGCCCCAGCATTTT. Translation gives CASSSSGTGGPQHF.

The gene calls are TRBV25-1 and TRBJ2-2; D perhaps matches TRBD2 (5 bases). The germline V gene has CDR1 MGHDK and CDR2 SYGVNS. V lost 7 bases to trimming and J lost 3 bases, with 21 bases between them. The CDR3 has 17 residues. DNA of the CDR3: TGTGCCAGCACCCCGGTGCTTGCCCCGGGATACACCGGGGAGCTGTTTTTT. This translates into CASTPVLAPGYTGELFF. The full variable domain, its missing parts supplied by reference TRBV25-1 and TRBJ2-2, is EADIYQTPRYLVIGTGKKITLECSQTMGHDKMYWYQQDPGMELHLIHYSYGVNSTEKGDLSSESTVSRIRTEHFPLTLESARPSHTSQYLCASTPVLAPGYTGELFFGEGSRLTVL.

The V call is TRBV30, the J call TRBJ1-2; 8 bases line up with TRBD1. CDR1 is GTSNPN, CDR2 SVGIG, per germline (reference sequence). The CDR3 consists of 13 residues. V was clipped by 5 bases and J by 2 bases; unmatched bases: 4. The CDR3 nucleotides read TGTGCCTGGGTTGGGACAGGAAACTATGGCTACACCTTC. It codes for CAWVGTGNYGYTF.